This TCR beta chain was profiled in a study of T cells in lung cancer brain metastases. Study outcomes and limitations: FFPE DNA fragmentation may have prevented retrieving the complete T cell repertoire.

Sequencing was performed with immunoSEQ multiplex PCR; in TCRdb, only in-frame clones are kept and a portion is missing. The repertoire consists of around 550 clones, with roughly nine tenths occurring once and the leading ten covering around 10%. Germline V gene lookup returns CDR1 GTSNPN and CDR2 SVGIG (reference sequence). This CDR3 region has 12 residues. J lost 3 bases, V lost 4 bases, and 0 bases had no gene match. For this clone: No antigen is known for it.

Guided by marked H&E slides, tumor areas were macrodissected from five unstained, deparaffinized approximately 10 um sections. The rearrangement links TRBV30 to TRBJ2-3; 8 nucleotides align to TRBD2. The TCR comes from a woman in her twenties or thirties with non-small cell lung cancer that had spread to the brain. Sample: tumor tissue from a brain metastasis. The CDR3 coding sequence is TGTGCCTGGAAGCGGGAGACAGATACGCAGTATTTT. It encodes CAWKRETDTQYF.